This T cell receptor (beta chain) was obtained from a study of T cell repertoires in cytomegalovirus infection. Study background: CMV epitopes, recently identified HLA-C-restricted and well-studied HLA-B-restricted, were used. In public TCR beta signatures, there were indications of both CMV infection and matching HLA type.

Whole-study results and caveats: Within the response measured ex vivo, HLA-C-restricted CMV-specific TCR beta clonotypes were dominant. Cumulative public TCR beta family frequency identified carriers of CMV plus the relevant HLA.

The CDR3 runs to 16 residues. The germline V gene encodes CDR1 SNHLY and CDR2 FYNNEI. Trimming took 6 bases from V and 4 from J; bases not matched to a gene: 12. On this clonotype itself: No antigen is known for it.

TCRdb fed the reads into MiXCR, producing one record per CDR3 protein. The sample carries roughly 920,000 distinct CDR3 sequences, approximately 32% recorded once. The sequenced sample was cultured CD8+ T cells from PBMCs, obtained from culture after CMV antigen stimulation. The V call is TRBV2, the J call TRBJ2-1; 7 bases line up with TRBD1. This receptor was obtained from a human donor in good health (CMV status not recorded). Some clones in this sample may be carry-over from other donors' samples. The CDR3 sequence is CASSRQGPSIYNEQFF. DNA of the CDR3: TGTGCCAGCAGCAGACAGGGACCCTCCATATACAATGAGCAGTTCTTC. Complete variable domain (other parts from reference TRBV2 and TRBJ2-1): EPEVTQTPSHQVTQMGQEVILRCVPISNHLYFYWYRQILGQKVEFLVSFYNNEISEKSEIFDDQFSVERPDGSNFTLKIRSTKLEDSAMYFCASSRQGPSIYNEQFFGPGTRLTVL.